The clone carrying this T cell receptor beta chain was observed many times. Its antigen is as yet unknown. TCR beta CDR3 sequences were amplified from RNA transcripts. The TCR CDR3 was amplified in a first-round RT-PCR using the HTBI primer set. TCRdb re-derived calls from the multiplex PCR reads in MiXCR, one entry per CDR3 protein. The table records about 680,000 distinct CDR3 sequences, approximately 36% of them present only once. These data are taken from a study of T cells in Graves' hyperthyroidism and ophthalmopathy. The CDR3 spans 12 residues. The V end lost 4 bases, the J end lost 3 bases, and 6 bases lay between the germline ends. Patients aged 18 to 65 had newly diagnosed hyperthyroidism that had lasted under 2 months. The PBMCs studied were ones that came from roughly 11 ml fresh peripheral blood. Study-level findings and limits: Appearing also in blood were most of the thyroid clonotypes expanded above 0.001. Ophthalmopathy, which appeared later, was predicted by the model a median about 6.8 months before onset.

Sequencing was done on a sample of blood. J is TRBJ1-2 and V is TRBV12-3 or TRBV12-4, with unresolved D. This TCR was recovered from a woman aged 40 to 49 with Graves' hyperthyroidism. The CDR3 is CASSSFDYGYTF. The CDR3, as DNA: TGTGCCAGCAGTTCTTTCGACTATGGCTACACCTTC.